These 30 T cell receptor beta chains originate from one sample sequenced in a study of T cell repertoires in MIS-A myocarditis. Produced via immunoSEQ multiplex PCR; TCRdb's table is partial and in-frame only. In the table there are roughly 6,600 clones, approximately 80% of which are singletons. Input material: right inferior lung lobe tissue obtained at autopsy. All receptors derive from a man between 18 and 35 years old with fulminant myocarditis from multisystem inflammatory syndrome in adults (MIS-A) after COVID-19.

This clone has more than one count but fewer than ten. CDR3 sequence reads: CASSQDLDSRARGYTF. Here the CDR3 DNA reads TGCGCCAGCAGCCAAGATTTGGACAGCAGGGCGCGTGGCTACACCTTC. V usage is TRBV4-1 and J usage is TRBJ1-2; D may be TRBD1 (6 bases). There are 16 residues in the CDR3. Germline V lookup: CDR1 MGHRA, CDR2 YSYEKL. Trimming left V 0 bases short and J 7 bases short, with 18 bases between.

V gene TRBV19 combines with J gene TRBJ2-2, with TRBD1 identical over 9 bases. The junction had 1 base not matched to a gene; V was cut back by 5 bases and J by 3 bases. The length of the CDR3 is 14 residues. Germline loops: CDR1 LNHDA, CDR2 SQIVND (reference sequence). In DNA, the CDR3 is TGTGCCAGTAGTGGACAGGGGTACACCGGGGAGCTGTTTTTT. It codes for CASSGQGYTGELFF.

The genes are TRBV7-3 and TRBJ1-1; no definite D call. Germline V gives CDR1 SGHTA, CDR2 FQGTGA. This CDR3 is 13 amino acids long. Deletions cut 2 bases from V and 0 bases from J, with 4 bases between. The CDR3: CASSLSVNTEAFF. For the CDR3, the DNA is TGTGCCAGCAGCTTATCGGTGAACACTGAAGCTTTCTTT.

The chain carries TRBV7-2 and TRBJ2-1; 7 nucleotides align to TRBD2. CDR1 and CDR2 from the germline V gene are SGHTA and FQGNSA. The CDR3 length is 18 residues. V shed 1 base and J 4 bases; nucleotides not matched to a gene: 13. The CDR3 DNA reads as TGTGCCAGCAGCTTAGGGCCGCGTCTAGCGGAGCCTTACAATGAGCAGTTCTTC. Its protein product is CASSLGPRLAEPYNEQFF.

This clone was detected a few times. CDR3: CASSADRPGGYTF. CDR3 bases: TGTGCCAGTAGTGCGGACAGGCCGGGTGGCTACACCTTC. The chain combines TRBV19 with TRBJ1-2; 7 nucleotides align to TRBD1. The CDR3 runs to 13 residues. Germline V gene data show CDR1 as LNHDA and CDR2 as SQIVND (reference sequence). V dropped 5 bases and J dropped 7; count of bases not matched to a gene: 7.

This clone has a handful of counts. V gene TRBV4-1 combines with J gene TRBJ2-1, with 10 bases identical to TRBD2. The V and J ends lost 3 bases and 5 bases, in that order; junction bases with no gene match: 7. From germline, CDR1 is MGHRA and CDR2 YSYEKL. The CDR3 contains 16 residues. The CDR3 loop is CASSQRTSGSNNEQFF. The CDR3 coding sequence is TGCGCCAGCAGCCAGCGGACTAGCGGTTCGAACAATGAGCAGTTCTTC.

This chain links TRBV11-1 with TRBJ1-1; 9 positions agree with TRBD1. Germline trimming cut 4 bases from V and 3 bases from J; bases unmatched to any gene: 3. The CDR3 runs 14 residues. Germline V gives CDR1 SGHAT, CDR2 FQDESV (reference sequence). CDR3 DNA sequence: TGTGCCAGCAGCTGGGGACAGGGACACACTGAAGCTTTCTTT. Translation: CASSWGQGHTEAFF.

For this clone: Compared with germline, one end of the junction differs, possibly owing to a read error. This chain links TRBV19 with TRBJ1-1; no clear D. Germline V lookup: CDR1 LNHDA, CDR2 SQIVND (reference sequence). This CDR3 has 14 amino acids. The CDR3 DNA reads as TGTGCCAGCAGTATACAACCGAGGGAAACTGAAGCTTTCTTT. Protein: CASSIQPRETEAFF.

The chain employs TRBV27 and TRBJ1-1; 8 bases are a match to TRBD1. Germline loops: CDR1 MNHEY, CDR2 SMNVEV (reference sequence). The ends lost 11 bases at V and 0 bases at J; junction bases unmatched: 5. CDR3 length: 13 residues. The CDR3 DNA reads TGTGCCGTTAGGACAGGGATGAACACTGAAGCTTTCTTT. This codes for CAVRTGMNTEAFF.

The chain combines TRBV15 with TRBJ2-3; perhaps TRBD2 as D (7 bases). This CDR3 is 15 amino acids long. V was cut by 5 bases and J by 6 bases, with 18 bases left in between. Germline-derived CDR1 and CDR2 are LNHNV and YYDKDF (reference sequence). CDR3 nucleotide sequence: TGTGCCACCAGCCCCATCAGAGGGGGAGGGGATACGCAGTATTTT. It codes for CATSPIRGGGDTQYF.

The V and J genes are TRBV29-1 and TRBJ2-7; D is perhaps TRBD1 (5 bases). With 1 base removed from V and 6 bases from J, the gap between germline ends came to 19 bases. Germline-derived CDR1 and CDR2 are SQVTM and ANQGSEA. This CDR3 comprises 15 residues. CDR3 DNA sequence: TGCAGCGTTGAAGCCCGTGGGGCGACTTCAATCGAGCAGTACTTC. The encoded protein is CSVEARGATSIEQYF.

The chain couples TRBV30 to TRBJ1-1; TRBD1 might be the D (6 bases). This CDR3 has 12 amino acids. V dropped 1 base and J dropped 10 bases, with 13 bases sitting between them. Germline V gene lookup returns CDR1 GTSNPN and CDR2 SVGIG (reference sequence). The CDR3 DNA follows: TGTGCCTGGAGTGGATACAGGGACGGAGCTTTCTTT. Its protein is CAWSGYRDGAFF.

By sample fraction, this clone is large. The chain combines TRBV10-2 with TRBJ1-5, with D tentatively TRBD1 (5 bases). CDR1 is WSHSY and CDR2 is SAAADI in the germline V gene. The CDR3 contains 14 residues. The V gene lost 6 bases and the J gene lost 3 bases, with 12 bases spanning the gap. Written as DNA, the CDR3 is TGCGCCAGCAGCGACAGTCTCCTCAATCAGCCCCAGCATTTT. Its protein is CASSDSLLNQPQHF.

Notes on this clone: In the same sample, other DNA sequences code for this CDR3. The chain links TRBV18 to TRBJ1-6; D gene ambiguous. CDR1 KGHSH and CDR2 LQKENI come from the germline V gene. This CDR3 has 13 amino acids. V was clipped by 6 bases and J by 4 bases, with 7 bases between them. The CDR3 reads CASSSSYNSPLHF. In DNA form, the CDR3 reads TGTGCCAGCTCTAGCAGTTATAATTCACCCCTCCACTTT. The full variable domain, in which reference TRBV18 and TRBJ1-6 provide the parts outside the CDR3, is NAGVMQNPRHLVRRRGQEARLRCSPMKGHSHVYWYRQLPEEGLKFMVYLQKENIIDESGMPKERFSAEFPKEGPSILRIQQVVRGDSAAYFCASSSSYNSPLHFGNGTRLTVT.

V is TRBV4-3 and J is TRBJ1-2, with 8 bases that match TRBD1. CDR1 and CDR2 from the germline V gene are LGHNA and YSLEER. This CDR3 region has 15 residues. Unmatched junction bases numbered 7, after V lost 0 bases and J lost 7 bases. The CDR3 loop reads CASSQDLSGGTGYTF. CDR3 coding DNA: TGCGCCAGCAGCCAAGATCTATCAGGGGGCACTGGCTACACCTTC.

The chain couples TRBV5-1 to TRBJ2-3, with D perhaps assigned TRBD1 or TRBD2 (5 bases each). The CDR3 sequence is 15 residues long. Germline V gene data show CDR1 as SGHRS and CDR2 as YFSETQ. The V and J ends lost 2 bases and 2 bases respectively, with 12 bases between them. CDR3 in amino acids: CASSLSGLTTDTQYF. The CDR3 nucleotides read TGCGCCAGCAGCTTATCGGGGCTAACCACAGATACGCAGTATTTT.

This sequence joins TRBV2 and TRBJ1-1, with 9 positions matching TRBD1. The CDR3 totals 17 residues. Germline lookup yields CDR1 SNHLY and CDR2 FYNNEI. V shed 3 bases and J 3 bases; nucleotides not matched to a gene: 11. CDR3 coding DNA: TGTGCCAGCAGTGATAGAGGGACAGGGCGCGGAGACACTGAAGCTTTCTTT. Translating it yields CASSDRGTGRGDTEAFF.

This CDR3 reads CASSQPQWNTEAFF. The CDR3 bases are TGTGCCAGCAGCCAGCCTCAGTGGAACACTGAAGCTTTCTTT. The V and J genes are TRBV3-1 (or the pseudogene TRBV3-2) and TRBJ1-1; D is ambiguous. CDR1 LGHDT and CDR2 YNNKEL come from the germline V gene (reference sequence). Trimming took 3 bases from V and 1 from J, leaving 9 bases between them. CDR3 length: 14 residues.

With respect to this clone: A read error may account for a junction end that differs from germline. The chain employs TRBV9 and TRBJ1-3; maybe TRBD1 (5 bases). The CDR3 contains 15 residues. Germline V gene sequence: CDR1 SGDLS, CDR2 YYNGEE. In DNA, the CDR3 is TGTACCAGCAGCGTAGCCCGGGGCGCTGGAAACACCATATATTTT. Its protein is CTSSVARGAGNTIYF.

This sequence joins TRBV7-2 and TRBJ1-1; D might be TRBD1 (5 bases). This CDR3 has 16 residues. The V end lost 3 bases, the J end lost 0 bases, and 14 bases lay between the germline ends. Per germline, CDR1 SGHTA and CDR2 FQGNSA. The CDR3 loop is CASSFNQGRLNTEAFF. The CDR3 bases are TGTGCCAGCAGCTTTAACCAGGGCAGGCTGAACACTGAAGCTTTCTTT.

The genes are TRBV18 and TRBJ1-1; the D gene is possibly TRBD1 (5 bases). The CDR3 extends over 13 amino acids. V gave up 2 bases and J gave up 3 bases, with 7 bases separating them. Germline loops: CDR1 KGHSH, CDR2 LQKENI. The CDR3 DNA sequence: TGTGCCAGCTCACCAAGCAGGGACACTGAAGCTTTCTTT. Protein product: CASSPSRDTEAFF.

The V gene is TRBV4-3, the J gene TRBJ1-6; possible D gene TRBD1, 6 bases. CDR1 and CDR2 (germline): LGHNA, YSLEER. The CDR3 is made up of 14 amino acids. Trimming removed 2 bases from V and 9 bases from J, with 11 bases in between. Here the CDR3 reads CASSQRRGGSPLHF. The CDR3 bases are TGCGCCAGCAGCCAACGCAGGGGCGGTTCACCCCTCCACTTT.

This clone occurred a few times. In DNA form, the CDR3 reads TGTGCCAGTACAGCAAACCTGAGAAACACCATATATTTT. It yields the protein CASTANLRNTIYF. The V and J genes are TRBV2 and TRBJ1-3; D call uncertain. Trimming stripped 9 bases from V and 5 bases from J, with 14 bases between. The CDR3 runs to 13 residues. Germline V gene lookup returns CDR1 SNHLY and CDR2 FYNNEI.

The chain is built from TRBV19 and TRBJ1-1; D unclear. The CDR3 runs 14 residues. The germline V gene encodes CDR1 LNHDA and CDR2 SQIVND (reference sequence). Trimming took off 3 bases at V and 3 bases at J, with 11 bases between the two ends. CDR3 residues: CASSIWALDTEAFF. The CDR3, as DNA: TGTGCCAGTAGTATTTGGGCCTTGGACACTGAAGCTTTCTTT.

The V call is TRBV27, the J call TRBJ2-3; no reliable D call. Germline V gene sequence: CDR1 MNHEY, CDR2 SMNVEV (reference sequence). V lost 6 bases and J lost 4, with 11 bases in between. CDR3 length equals 13 residues. This CDR3 is CASRSLWADTQYF. CDR3 bases: TGTGCCAGCAGGTCCCTGTGGGCAGATACGCAGTATTTT.

The chain has TRBV19 and TRBJ2-7; D gene uncertain. The V end was cut by 3 bases, the J end by 2 bases, with 8 bases between. Germline lookup yields CDR1 LNHDA and CDR2 SQIVND (reference sequence). CDR3 length: 13 residues. The CDR3 nucleotides read TGTGCCAGTAGTATTGCAGGAACCTACGAGCAGTACTTC. It encodes CASSIAGTYEQYF.

The gene calls are TRBV2 and TRBJ2-7; 9 nucleotides agree with TRBD1. Germline CDR1 SNHLY, CDR2 FYNNEI. The length of the CDR3 is 13 residues. The V segment lost 8 bases and the J segment 2 bases; nucleotides outside the gene matches: 4. This chain's CDR3 is CASHGTGTYEQYF. CDR3 nucleotide sequence: TGTGCCAGCCACGGGACAGGGACCTACGAGCAGTACTTC.

This chain uses TRBV27 with TRBJ2-3; D might be TRBD2 (5 bases). This CDR3 has 17 amino acids. Trimming removed 6 bases at V and 2 bases at J, with 21 bases between. Germline loops: CDR1 MNHEY, CDR2 SMNVEV (reference sequence). The CDR3 bases are TGTGCCAGCAGACCCCTCGGCCGGGGTTCTATCACAGATACGCAGTATTTT. This sequence encodes CASRPLGRGSITDTQYF.

The V call is TRBV7-6, the J call TRBJ2-3, with TRBD1 as a possible D gene (5 bases). The CDR3 spans 15 residues. Trimming removed 0 bases from V and 5 bases from J, with 12 bases in between. Germline lookup yields CDR1 SGHVS and CDR2 FNYEAQ. The CDR3 sequence: CASSLAGRQIDTQYF. In nucleotides, the CDR3 is TGTGCCAGCAGCTTAGCGGGGCGGCAGATAGATACGCAGTATTTT.

The rearrangement uses TRBV24-1 and TRBJ1-2, with D possibly TRBD1 on 6 matching bases. Between the trimmed V and J ends, which lost 3 bases and 4 bases, there was a span of 8 bases. CDR3 length: 13 residues. Germline V lookup: CDR1 KGHDR, CDR2 SFDVKD. The CDR3 is CATSDLRGYGYTF. The CDR3 nucleotides are TGTGCCACCAGTGATCTCAGGGGCTATGGCTACACCTTC.